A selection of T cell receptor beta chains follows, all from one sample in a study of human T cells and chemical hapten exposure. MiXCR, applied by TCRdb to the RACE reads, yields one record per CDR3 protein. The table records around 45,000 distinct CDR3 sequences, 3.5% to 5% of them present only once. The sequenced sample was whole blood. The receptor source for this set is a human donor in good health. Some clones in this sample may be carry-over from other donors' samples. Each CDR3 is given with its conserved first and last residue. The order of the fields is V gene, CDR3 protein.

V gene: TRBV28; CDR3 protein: CASSLPRGLSYEQYF
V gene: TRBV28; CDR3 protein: CASSSSPLTGPPYEQYF
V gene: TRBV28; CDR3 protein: CASSLRPITVEQYF
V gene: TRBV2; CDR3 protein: CASRLASGTDTQYF
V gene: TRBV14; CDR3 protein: CASSQLMGQGLQEDTEAFF
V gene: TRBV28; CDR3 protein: CASHRGEGNQPQHF
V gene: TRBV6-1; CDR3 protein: CASSVNSGANVLTF
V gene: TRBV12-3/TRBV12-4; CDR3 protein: CASSFLEQPQHF
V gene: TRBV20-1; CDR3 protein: CSARDILRQGNDEQYF
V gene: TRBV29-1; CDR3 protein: CSVATTTKEKLFF
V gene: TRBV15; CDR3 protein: CATSPGTGGRTEAFF
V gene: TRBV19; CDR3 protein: CASSRERTQPQHF
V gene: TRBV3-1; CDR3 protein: CASRNRGEQYF
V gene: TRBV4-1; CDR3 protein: CASSQDQYRGASYEQYF
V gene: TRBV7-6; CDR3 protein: CASSFVAGEVDTQYF
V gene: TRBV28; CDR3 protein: CASREGLAGSYEQYF
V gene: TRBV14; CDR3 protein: CASSPTWTSTDTQYF
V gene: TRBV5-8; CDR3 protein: CASSPKRGPDYGYTF
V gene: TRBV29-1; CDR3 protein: CSVVLNRPSGILYTQYF
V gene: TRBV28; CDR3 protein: CASAAGQIYEQYF
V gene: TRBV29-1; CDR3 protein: CSVVEDTEAFF
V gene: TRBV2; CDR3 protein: CASRRDNEQFF
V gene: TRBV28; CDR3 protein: CASRRGQENTEAFF
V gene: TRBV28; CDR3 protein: CASSFGPSYEQYF
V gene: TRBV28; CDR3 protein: CALPRGTAGNTIYF
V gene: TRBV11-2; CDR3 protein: CASSLLFRDYGYTF
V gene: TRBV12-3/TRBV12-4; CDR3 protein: CASSFGDRAGEQFF
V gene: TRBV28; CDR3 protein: CASSLWGTGNSNQPQHF
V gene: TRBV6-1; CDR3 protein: CASSRDRGNIQYF
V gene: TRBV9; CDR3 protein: CASSDGTSGTTDTQYF
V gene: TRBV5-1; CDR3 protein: CASLAGRFLDTDTQYF
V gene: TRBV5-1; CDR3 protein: CASSPRPLGEKLFF
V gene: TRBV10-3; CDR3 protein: CAISNSYEQYF
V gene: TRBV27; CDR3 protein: CASSLQPDRAEQFF
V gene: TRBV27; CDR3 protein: CASSLMTVRGNEQFF
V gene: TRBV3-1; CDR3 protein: CASSQDLDGYKFF
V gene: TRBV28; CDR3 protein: CASRTGGEHEQYF
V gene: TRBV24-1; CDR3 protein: CATSEPQGEGELQYF
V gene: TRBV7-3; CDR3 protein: CASSLTTSSSYNEQFF
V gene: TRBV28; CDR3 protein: CASSLGTSRDNEQFF
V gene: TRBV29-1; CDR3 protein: CSVVWGNRYGYTF
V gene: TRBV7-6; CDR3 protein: CASSLYTNTEAFF
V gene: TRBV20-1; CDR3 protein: CSARDDRKEHYEQYF
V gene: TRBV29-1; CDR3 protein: CSVVGAGNQPQHF
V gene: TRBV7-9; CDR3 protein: CASSTRTGRNSYEQYF
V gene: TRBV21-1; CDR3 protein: CAQLIGLAANEQFF